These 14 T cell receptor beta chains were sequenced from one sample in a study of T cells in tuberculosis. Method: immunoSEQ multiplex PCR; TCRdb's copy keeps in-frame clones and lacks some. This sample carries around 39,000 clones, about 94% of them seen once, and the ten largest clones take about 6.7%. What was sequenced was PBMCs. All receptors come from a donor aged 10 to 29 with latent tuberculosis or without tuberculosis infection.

Written as DNA, the CDR3 is TGCGCCAGCAGCCCCATACAGGTGGTGAACACTGAAGCTTTCTTT. Translation: CASSPIQVVNTEAFF. The chain carries TRBV5-1 and TRBJ1-1; maybe TRBD1 (5 bases). The CDR3 extends over 15 amino acids. CDR1 is SGHRS and CDR2 is YFSETQ in the germline V gene. V shed 4 bases and J shed 0 bases, with 13 bases lying between them.

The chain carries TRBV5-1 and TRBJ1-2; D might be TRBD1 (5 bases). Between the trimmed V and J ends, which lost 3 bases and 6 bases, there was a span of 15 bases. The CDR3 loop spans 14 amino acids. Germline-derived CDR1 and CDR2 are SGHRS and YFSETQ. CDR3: CASSSQGVSDGYTF. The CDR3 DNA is TGCGCCAGCAGCTCCCAGGGTGTTTCGGATGGCTACACCTTC.

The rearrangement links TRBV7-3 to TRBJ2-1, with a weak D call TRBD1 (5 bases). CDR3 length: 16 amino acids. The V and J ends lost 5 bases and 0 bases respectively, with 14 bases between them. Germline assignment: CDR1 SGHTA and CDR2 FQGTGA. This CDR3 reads CASSRQGRSSYNEQFF. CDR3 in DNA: TGTGCCAGCAGCCGCCAGGGCCGGAGCTCCTACAATGAGCAGTTCTTC.

CDR3 amino acids: CASSVAGRKETQYF. The DNA for the CDR3 is TGTGCCAGCAGCGTAGCAGGCAGAAAAGAGACCCAGTACTTC. The chain couples TRBV9 to TRBJ2-5; D ambiguous. There are 14 residues in the CDR3. Germline values: CDR1 SGDLS, CDR2 YYNGEE. Trimming took off 0 bases at V and 3 bases at J, with 9 bases between the two ends.

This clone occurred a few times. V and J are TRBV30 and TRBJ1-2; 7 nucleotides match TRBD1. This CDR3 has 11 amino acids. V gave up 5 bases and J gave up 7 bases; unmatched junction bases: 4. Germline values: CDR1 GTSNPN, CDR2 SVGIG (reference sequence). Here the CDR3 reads CAWYNRGGYTF. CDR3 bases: TGTGCCTGGTACAACAGGGGTGGCTACACCTTC. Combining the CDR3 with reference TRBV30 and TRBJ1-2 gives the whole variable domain SQTIHQWPATLVQPVGSPLSLECTVEGTSNPNLYWYRQAAGRGLQLLFYSVGIGQISSEVPQNLSASRPQDRQFILSSKKLLLSDSGFYLCAWYNRGGYTFGSGTRLTVV.

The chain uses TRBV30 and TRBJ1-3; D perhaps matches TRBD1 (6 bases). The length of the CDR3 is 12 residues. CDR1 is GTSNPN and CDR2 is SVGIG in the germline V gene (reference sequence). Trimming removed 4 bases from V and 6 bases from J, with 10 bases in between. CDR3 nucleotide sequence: TGTGCCTGGACCGGGACACTAAACACCATATATTTT. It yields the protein CAWTGTLNTIYF.

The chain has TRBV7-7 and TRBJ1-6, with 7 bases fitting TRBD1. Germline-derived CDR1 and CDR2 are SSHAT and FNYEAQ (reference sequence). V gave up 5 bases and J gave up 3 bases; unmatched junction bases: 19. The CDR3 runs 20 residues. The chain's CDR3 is CASSPLSGTASPNYNSPLHF. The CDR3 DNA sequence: TGTGCCAGCAGCCCGCTATCCGGGACAGCCAGCCCGAACTATAATTCACCCCTCCACTTT.

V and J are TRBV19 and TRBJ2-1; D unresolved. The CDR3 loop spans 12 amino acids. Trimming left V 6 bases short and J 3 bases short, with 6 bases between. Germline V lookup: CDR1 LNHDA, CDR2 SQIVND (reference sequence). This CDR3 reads CASSGDYNEQFF. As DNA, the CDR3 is TGTGCCAGTAGCGGAGACTACAATGAGCAGTTCTTC.

The CDR3 DNA sequence: TGTGCCAGCAGCCAAGAGGGACAGTCTAATAATTCACCCCTCCACTTT. Protein product: CASSQEGQSNNSPLHF. The chain recombines TRBV7-4 with TRBJ1-6; 7 bases agree with TRBD1. Germline assignment: CDR1 SGHVT and CDR2 SQSDAQ. There are 16 residues in the CDR3. Trimming cost V 5 bases and J 5 bases; bases outside gene matches: 9.

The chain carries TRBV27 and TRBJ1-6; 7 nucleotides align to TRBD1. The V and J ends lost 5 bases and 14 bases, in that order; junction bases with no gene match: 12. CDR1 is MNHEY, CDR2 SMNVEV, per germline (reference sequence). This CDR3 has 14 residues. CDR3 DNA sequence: TGTGCCAGCAGTACTACAGGGGCCCCGGGATCCCTCCACTTT. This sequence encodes CASSTTGAPGSLHF.

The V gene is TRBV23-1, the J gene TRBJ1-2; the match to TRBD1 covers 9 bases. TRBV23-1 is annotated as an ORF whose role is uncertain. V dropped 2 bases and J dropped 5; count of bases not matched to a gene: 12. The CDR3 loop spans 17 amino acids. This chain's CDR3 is CASSQGRDRVLGYGYTF. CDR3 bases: TGCGCCAGCAGTCAAGGCCGGGACAGGGTACTAGGGTATGGCTACACCTTC.

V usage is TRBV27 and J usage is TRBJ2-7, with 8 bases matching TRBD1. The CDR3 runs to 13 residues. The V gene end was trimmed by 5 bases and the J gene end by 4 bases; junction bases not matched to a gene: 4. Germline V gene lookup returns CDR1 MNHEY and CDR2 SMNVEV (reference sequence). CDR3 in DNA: TGTGCCAGCAGTCAGGGGGCGGGATACGAGCAGTACTTC. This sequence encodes CASSQGAGYEQYF.

The CDR3 reads CASSSQRAGSGADTQYF. The CDR3 DNA reads as TGTGCCAGCAGCTCCCAACGAGCGGGGTCCGGGGCAGATACGCAGTATTTT. This chain links TRBV7-8 with TRBJ2-3, with 7 bases matching TRBD2. The germline gives CDR1 SGHVS, CDR2 FQNEAQ. The CDR3 covers 17 residues. V gave up 4 bases and J gave up 4 bases; unmatched junction bases: 14. Using reference TRBV7-8 and TRBJ2-3 for the parts outside the CDR3, the full variable domain is GAGVSQSPRYKVAKRGQDVALRCDPISGHVSLFWYQQALGQGPEFLTYFQNEAQLDKSGLPSDRFFAERPEGSVSTLKIQRTQQEDSAVYLCASSSQRAGSGADTQYFGPGTRLTVL.

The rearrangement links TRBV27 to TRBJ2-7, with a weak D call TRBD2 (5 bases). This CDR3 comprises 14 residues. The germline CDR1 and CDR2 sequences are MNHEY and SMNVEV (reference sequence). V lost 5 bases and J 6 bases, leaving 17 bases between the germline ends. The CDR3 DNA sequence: TGTGCCAGCAGTCCCCTTAGCAGCGGTAGCGAGCAGTACTTC. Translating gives CASSPLSSGSEQYF.